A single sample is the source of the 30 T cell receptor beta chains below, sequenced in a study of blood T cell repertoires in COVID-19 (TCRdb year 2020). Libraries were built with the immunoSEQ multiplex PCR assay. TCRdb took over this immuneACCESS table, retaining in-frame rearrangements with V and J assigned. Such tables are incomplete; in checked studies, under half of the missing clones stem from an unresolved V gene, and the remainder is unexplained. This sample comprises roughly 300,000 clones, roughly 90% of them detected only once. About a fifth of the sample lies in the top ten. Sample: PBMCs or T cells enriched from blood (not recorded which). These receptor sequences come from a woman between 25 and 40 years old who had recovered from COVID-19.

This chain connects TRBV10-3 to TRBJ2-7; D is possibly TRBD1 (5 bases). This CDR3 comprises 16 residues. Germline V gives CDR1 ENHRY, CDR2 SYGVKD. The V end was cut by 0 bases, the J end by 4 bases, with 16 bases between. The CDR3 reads CAISESFGRGSYEQYF. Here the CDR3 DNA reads TGTGCCATCAGTGAGTCTTTTGGTAGGGGCTCGTACGAGCAGTACTTC.

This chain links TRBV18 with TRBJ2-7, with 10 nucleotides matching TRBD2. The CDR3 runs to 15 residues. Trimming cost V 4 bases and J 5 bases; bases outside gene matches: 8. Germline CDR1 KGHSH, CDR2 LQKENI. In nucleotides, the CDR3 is TGTGCCAGCTCACTCTTTTCTAGCGGGAGCGACGAGCAGTACTTC. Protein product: CASSLFSSGSDEQYF.

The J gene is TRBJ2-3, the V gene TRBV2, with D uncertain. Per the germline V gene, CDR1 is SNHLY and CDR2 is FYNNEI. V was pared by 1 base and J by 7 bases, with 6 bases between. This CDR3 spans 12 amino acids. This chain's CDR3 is CASSEGPNTQYF. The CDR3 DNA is TGTGCCAGCAGTGAAGGGCCGAATACGCAGTATTTT.

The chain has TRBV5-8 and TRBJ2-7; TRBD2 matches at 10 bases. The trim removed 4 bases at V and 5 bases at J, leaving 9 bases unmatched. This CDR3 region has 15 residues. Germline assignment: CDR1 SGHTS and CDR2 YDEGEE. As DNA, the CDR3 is TGTGCCAGCAGCCAAGCGAGCGGGGGGGCCCACGAGCAGTACTTC. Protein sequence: CASSQASGGAHEQYF.

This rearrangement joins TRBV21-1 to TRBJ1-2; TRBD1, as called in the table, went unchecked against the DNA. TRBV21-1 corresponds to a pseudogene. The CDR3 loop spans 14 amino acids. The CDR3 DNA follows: TGTGCCAGCAGCTCCCGGACAGGCCGGAATGGCTACACCTTC. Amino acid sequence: CASSSRTGRNGYTF.

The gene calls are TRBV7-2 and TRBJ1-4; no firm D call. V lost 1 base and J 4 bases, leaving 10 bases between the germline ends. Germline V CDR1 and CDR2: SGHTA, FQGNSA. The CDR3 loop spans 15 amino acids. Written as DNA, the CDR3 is TGTGCCAGCAGCTTAGGACTGACGAGTAATGAAAAACTGTTTTTT. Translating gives CASSLGLTSNEKLFF. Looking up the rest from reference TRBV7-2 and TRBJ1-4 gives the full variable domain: GAGVSQSPSNKVTEKGKDVELRCDPISGHTALYWYRQSLGQGLEFLIYFQGNSAPDKSGLPSDRFSAERTGGSVSTLTIQRTQQEDSAVYLCASSLGLTSNEKLFFGSGTQLSVL.

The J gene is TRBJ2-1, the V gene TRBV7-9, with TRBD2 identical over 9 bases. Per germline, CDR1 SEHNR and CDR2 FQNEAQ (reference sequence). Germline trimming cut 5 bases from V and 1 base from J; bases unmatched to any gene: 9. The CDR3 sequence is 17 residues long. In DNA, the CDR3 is TGTGCCAGCAGCCCTCGTGGGCTAGCGGGATCCTACAATGAGCAGTTCTTC. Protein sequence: CASSPRGLAGSYNEQFF.

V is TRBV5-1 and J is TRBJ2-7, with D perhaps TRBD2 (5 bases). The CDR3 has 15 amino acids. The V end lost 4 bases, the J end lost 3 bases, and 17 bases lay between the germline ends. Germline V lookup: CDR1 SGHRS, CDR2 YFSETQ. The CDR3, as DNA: TGCGCCAGCAGCGACGGGCTAGCCCAGATCTACGAGCAGTACTTC. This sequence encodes CASSDGLAQIYEQYF.

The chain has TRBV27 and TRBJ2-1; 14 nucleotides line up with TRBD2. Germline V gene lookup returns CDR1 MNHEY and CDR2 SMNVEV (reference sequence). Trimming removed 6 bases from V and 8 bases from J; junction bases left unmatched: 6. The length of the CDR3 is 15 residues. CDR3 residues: CASRDRLAGGHEQFF. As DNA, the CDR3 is TGTGCCAGCAGGGACAGACTAGCGGGAGGGCATGAGCAGTTCTTC.

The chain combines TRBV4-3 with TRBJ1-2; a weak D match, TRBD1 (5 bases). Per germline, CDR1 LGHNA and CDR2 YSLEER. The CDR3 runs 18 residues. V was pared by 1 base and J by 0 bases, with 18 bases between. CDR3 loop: CASSQGRLSTGANYGYTF. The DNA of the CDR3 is TGCGCCAGCAGCCAAGGGAGGCTCAGTACGGGGGCTAACTATGGCTACACCTTC.

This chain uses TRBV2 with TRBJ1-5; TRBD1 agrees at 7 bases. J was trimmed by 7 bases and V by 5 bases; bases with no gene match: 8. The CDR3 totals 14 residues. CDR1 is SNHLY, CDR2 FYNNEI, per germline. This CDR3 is CASSQGGEGQPQHF. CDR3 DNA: TGTGCCAGCAGTCAGGGGGGAGAGGGCCAGCCCCAGCATTTT. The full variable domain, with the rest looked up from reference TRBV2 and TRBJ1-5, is EPEVTQTPSHQVTQMGQEVILRCVPISNHLYFYWYRQILGQKVEFLVSFYNNEISEKSEIFDDQFSVERPDGSNFTLKIRSTKLEDSAMYFCASSQGGEGQPQHFGDGTRLSIL.

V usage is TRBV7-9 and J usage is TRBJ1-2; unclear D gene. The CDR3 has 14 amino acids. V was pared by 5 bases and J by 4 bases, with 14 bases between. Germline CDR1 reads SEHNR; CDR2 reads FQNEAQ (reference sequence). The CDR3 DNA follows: TGTGCCAGCAGCCCCCCGGGTACCGGCTATGGCTACACCTTC. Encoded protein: CASSPPGTGYGYTF.

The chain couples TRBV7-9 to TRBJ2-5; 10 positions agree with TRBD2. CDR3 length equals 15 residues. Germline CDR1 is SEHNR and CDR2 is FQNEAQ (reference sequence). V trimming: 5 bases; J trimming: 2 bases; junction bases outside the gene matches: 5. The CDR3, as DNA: TGTGCCAGCAGCCCCCCTAGCGGGGGACAAGAGACCCAGTACTTC. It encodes CASSPPSGGQETQYF.

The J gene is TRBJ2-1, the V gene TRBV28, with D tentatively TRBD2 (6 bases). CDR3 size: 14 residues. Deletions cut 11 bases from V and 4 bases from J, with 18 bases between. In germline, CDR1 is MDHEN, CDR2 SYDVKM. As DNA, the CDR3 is TGTGCCGGCTCACCGCGGGGCGAATACAATGAGCAGTTCTTC. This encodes CAGSPRGEYNEQFF.

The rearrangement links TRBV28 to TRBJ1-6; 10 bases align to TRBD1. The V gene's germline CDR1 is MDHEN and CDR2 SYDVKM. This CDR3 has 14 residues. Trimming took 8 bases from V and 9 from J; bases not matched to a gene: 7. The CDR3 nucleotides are TGTGCCAGCGAGCCGGGACAGGGGATTTCACCCCTCCACTTT. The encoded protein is CASEPGQGISPLHF.

In DNA form, the CDR3 reads TGTGCCAGCACTATACAGGGTGCAACTAATGAAAAACTGTTTTTT. Its translation: CASTIQGATNEKLFF. The rearrangement links TRBV6-6 to TRBJ1-4, with D perhaps matching TRBD1 (6 bases). Trimming shortened V by 7 bases and J by 0 bases, and 12 bases separated the two germline ends. In germline, CDR1 is MNHNY, CDR2 SVGAGI (reference sequence). This CDR3 is 15 amino acids long.

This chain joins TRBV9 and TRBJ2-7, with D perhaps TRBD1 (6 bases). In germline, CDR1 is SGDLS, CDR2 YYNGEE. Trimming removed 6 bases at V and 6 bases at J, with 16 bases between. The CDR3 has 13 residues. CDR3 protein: CASTPRGSGEQYF. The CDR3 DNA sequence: TGTGCCAGCACCCCAAGGGGGAGCGGCGAGCAGTACTTC.

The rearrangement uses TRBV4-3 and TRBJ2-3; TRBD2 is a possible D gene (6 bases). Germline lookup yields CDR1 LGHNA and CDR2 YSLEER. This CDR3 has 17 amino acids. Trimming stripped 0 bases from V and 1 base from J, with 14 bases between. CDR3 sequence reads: CASSQDPPSVGTDTQYF. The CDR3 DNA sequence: TGCGCCAGCAGCCAAGATCCCCCTAGCGTAGGCACAGATACGCAGTATTTT.

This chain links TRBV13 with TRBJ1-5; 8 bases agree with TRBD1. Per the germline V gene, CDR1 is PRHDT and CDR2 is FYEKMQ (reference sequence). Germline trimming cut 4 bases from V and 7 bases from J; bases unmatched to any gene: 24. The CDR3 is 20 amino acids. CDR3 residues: CASSSRIMEPGGERKQPQHF. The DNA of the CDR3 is TGTGCCAGCAGCTCCAGAATCATGGAGCCAGGGGGCGAGAGGAAGCAGCCCCAGCATTTT.

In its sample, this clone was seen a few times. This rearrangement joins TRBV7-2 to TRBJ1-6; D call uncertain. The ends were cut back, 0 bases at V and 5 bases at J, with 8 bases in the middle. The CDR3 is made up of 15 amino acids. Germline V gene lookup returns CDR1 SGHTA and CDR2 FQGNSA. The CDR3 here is CASSLALTDNSPLHF. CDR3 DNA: TGTGCCAGCAGCTTAGCGCTAACGGATAATTCACCCCTCCACTTT. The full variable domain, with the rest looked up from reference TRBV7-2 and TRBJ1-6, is GAGVSQSPSNKVTEKGKDVELRCDPISGHTALYWYRQSLGQGLEFLIYFQGNSAPDKSGLPSDRFSAERTGGSVSTLTIQRTQQEDSAVYLCASSLALTDNSPLHFGNGTRLTVT.

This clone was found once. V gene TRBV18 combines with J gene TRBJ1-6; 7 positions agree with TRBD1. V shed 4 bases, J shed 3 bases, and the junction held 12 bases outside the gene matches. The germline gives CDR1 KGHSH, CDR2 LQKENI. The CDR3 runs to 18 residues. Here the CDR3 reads CASSQPGQQIYYNSPLHF. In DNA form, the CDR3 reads TGTGCCAGCTCACAACCGGGACAGCAGATTTACTATAATTCACCCCTCCACTTT.

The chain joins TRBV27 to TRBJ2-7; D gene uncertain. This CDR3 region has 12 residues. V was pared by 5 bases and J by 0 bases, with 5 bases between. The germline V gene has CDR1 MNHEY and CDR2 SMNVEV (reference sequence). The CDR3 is CASSSHSYEQYF. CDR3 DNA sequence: TGTGCCAGCAGTAGCCACTCCTACGAGCAGTACTTC.

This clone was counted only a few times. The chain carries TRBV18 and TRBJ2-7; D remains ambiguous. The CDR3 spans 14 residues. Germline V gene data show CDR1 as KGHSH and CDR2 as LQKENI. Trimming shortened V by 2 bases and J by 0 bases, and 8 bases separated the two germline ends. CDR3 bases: TGTGCCAGCTCACCAGTCAGGCACTCCTACGAGCAGTACTTC. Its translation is CASSPVRHSYEQYF.

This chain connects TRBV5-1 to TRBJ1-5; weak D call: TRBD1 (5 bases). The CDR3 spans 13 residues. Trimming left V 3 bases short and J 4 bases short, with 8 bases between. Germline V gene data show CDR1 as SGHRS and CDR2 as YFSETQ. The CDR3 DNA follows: TGCGCCAGCAGCTCAGGGCAGAATCAGCCCCAGCATTTT. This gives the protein CASSSGQNQPQHF.

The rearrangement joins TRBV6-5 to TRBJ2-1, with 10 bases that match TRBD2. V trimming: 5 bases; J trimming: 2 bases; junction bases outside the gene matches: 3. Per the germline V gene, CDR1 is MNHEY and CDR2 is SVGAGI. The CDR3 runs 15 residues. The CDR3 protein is CASSLAGVTYNEQFF. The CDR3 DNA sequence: TGTGCCAGCAGTCTAGCGGGAGTTACCTACAATGAGCAGTTCTTC.

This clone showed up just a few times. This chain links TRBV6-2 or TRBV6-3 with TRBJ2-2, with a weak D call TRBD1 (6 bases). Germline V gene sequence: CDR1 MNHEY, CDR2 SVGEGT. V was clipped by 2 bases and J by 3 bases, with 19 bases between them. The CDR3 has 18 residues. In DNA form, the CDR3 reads TGTGCCAGCAGTTACAGTTCGGGCCGGGACAAGTACACCGGGGAGCTGTTTTTT. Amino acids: CASSYSSGRDKYTGELFF.

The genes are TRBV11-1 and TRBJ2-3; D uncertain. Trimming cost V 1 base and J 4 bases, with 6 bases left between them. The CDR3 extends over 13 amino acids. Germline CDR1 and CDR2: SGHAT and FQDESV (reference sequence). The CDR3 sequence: CASSLVRSDTQYF. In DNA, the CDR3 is TGTGCCAGCAGCTTAGTCAGGTCAGATACGCAGTATTTT.

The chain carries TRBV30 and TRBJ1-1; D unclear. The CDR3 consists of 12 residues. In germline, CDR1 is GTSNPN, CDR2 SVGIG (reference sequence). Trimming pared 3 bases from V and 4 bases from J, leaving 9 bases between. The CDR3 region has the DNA TGTGCCTGGAGCCCCACCGGCACTGAAGCTTTCTTT. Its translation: CAWSPTGTEAFF.

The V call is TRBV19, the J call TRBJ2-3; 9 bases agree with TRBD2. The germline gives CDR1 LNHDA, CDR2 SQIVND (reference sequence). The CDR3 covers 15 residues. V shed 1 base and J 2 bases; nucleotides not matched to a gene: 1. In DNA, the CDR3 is TGTGCCAGTAGTATAGGCGGGGGGGCCACAGATACGCAGTATTTT. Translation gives CASSIGGGATDTQYF.

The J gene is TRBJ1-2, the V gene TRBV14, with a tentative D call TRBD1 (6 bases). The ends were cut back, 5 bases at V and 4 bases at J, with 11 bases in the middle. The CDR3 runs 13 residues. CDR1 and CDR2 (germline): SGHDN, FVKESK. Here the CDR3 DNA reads TGTGCCAGCAGCTTATCGACAGGCTATGGCTACACCTTC. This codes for CASSLSTGYGYTF. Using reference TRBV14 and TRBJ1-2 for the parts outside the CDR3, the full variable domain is EAGVTQFPSHSVIEKGQTVTLRCDPISGHDNLYWYRRVMGKEIKFLLHFVKESKQDESGMPNNRFLAERTGGTYSTLKVQPAELEDSGVYFCASSLSTGYGYTFGSGTRLTVV.